The T cell receptor beta chain described here comes from a study of long-term antiretroviral therapy in people with HIV. At the level of the study: The oldest samples precede the 2015 immediate-ART recommendation by about a decade. General observations from the study: Researchers lacked any data on ART adherence, viral resistance or therapy changes.

The CDR3 is made up of 16 amino acids. The V and J ends lost 3 bases and 1 base respectively, with 15 bases between them. From germline, CDR1 is KGHSH and CDR2 LQKENI. Points on this clone: The antigen is undetermined.

A v3.0 immunoSEQ assay was performed at survey level. The data were produced by immunoSEQ multiplex PCR, yet TCRdb's version contains in-frame clones alone and is incomplete. The table records more than 20,000 clones, approximately 80% of them present only once. Researchers secured at least one pre-ART and at least two post-ART PBMC samples from each donor. Sequenced material: unsorted PBMCs, taken 1.2 years after starting antiretroviral therapy. The rearrangement uses TRBV18 and TRBJ1-2; D call uncertain. The source of this sequence is a woman in her thirties or forties with HIV. The CDR3 nucleotides read TGTGCCAGCTCACCGAGTGTAACAACGATTAACTATGGCTACACCTTC. It codes for CASSPSVTTINYGYTF. The complete variable domain, with remaining parts taken from reference TRBV18 and TRBJ1-2, reads NAGVMQNPRHLVRRRGQEARLRCSPMKGHSHVYWYRQLPEEGLKFMVYLQKENIIDESGMPKERFSAEFPKEGPSILRIQQVVRGDSAAYFCASSPSVTTINYGYTFGSGTRLTVV.